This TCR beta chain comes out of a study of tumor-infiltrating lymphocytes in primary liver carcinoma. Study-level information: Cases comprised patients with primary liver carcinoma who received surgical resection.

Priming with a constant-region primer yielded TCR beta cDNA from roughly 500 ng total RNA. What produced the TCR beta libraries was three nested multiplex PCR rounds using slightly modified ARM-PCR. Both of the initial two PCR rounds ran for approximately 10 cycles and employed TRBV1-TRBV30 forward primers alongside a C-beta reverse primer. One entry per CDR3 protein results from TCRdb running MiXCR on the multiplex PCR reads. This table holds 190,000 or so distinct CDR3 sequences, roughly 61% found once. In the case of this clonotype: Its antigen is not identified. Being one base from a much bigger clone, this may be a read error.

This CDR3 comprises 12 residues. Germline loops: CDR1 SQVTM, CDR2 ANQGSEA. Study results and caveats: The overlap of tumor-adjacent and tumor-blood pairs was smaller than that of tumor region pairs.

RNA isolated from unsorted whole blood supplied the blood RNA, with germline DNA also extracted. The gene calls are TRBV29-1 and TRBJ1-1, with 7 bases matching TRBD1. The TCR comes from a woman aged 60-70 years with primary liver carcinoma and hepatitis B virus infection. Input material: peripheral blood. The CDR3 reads CSADRTNAEAFF. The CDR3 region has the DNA TGCAGCGCGGACAGGACGAACGCTGAAGCTTTCTTT.